This TCR beta chain was sequenced for a study of blood T cell repertoires in COVID-19. Measured with immunoSEQ multiplex PCR; TCRdb has only the in-frame clones, and not every one. The table includes 230,000 or so clones, 84% detected once. This clone was detected a few times. The origin of this receptor is a man aged 50 or older who had recovered from COVID-19. Sequencing input: PBMCs or T cells enriched from blood (not recorded which).

CDR3 nucleotides: TGTGCCAGCAGTTACAGGATTATTATGAACACTGAAGCTTTCTTT. Translation gives CASSYRIIMNTEAFF. The chain combines TRBV5-6 with TRBJ1-1; weak D call: TRBD1 (5 bases). The CDR3 length is 15 residues. V lost 5 bases and J lost 0, with 14 bases in between. Germline lookup yields CDR1 SGHDT and CDR2 YYEEEE. The complete variable domain, with remaining parts taken from reference TRBV5-6 and TRBJ1-1, reads DAGVTQSPTHLIKTRGQQVTLRCSPKSGHDTVSWYQQALGQGPQFIFQYYEEEERQRGNFPDRFSGHQFPNYSSELNVNALLLGDSALYLCASSYRIIMNTEAFFGQGTRLTVV.